This T cell receptor beta chain was sequenced for a study of T cell changes during pregnancy in multiple sclerosis. This clone appeared once. Some clones are missing from TCRdb's copy, which holds only in-frame ones; the method was immunoSEQ multiplex PCR. This table holds 73,000 or so clones, about 90% found once. The sequence derives from a female donor with multiple sclerosis, enrolled in a pregnancy study. The sequencing here drew on peripheral blood, taken in the second trimester of pregnancy.

CDR3 sequence (DNA): TGTGCCAGCAGCACTAAGGGAAGCACTAGCCTCACAGATACGCAGTATTTT. It specifies CASSTKGSTSLTDTQYF. This chain links TRBV7-2 with TRBJ2-3, with a tentative D call TRBD2 (6 bases). Germline V gene data show CDR1 as SGHTA and CDR2 as FQGNSA. The CDR3 extends over 17 amino acids. Trimming took off 5 bases at V and 2 bases at J, with 20 bases between the two ends.